This TCR beta chain derives from a study of cytomegalovirus exposure and HLA in healthy donors. Study findings and constraints: The records held CMV serostatus as the only immune exposure information. Reportedly, a later analysis found an Asian-associated ancestry cluster had fewer N-insertions than the approximately 670-donor mean.

In the case of this clone: What it binds is not known.

The PCR was carried out with 60 Vbeta primers and 13 Jbeta primers. Assay used: immunoSEQ multiplex PCR; TCRdb lists only in-frame clones, some missing. The sample lists roughly 120,000 clones, approximately 9.4% occurring once. The V segment lost 3 bases and the J segment 6 bases; nucleotides outside the gene matches: 9. This CDR3 is built from 15 residues. Germline values: CDR1 KGHSH, CDR2 LQKENI. This chain uses TRBV18 with TRBJ1-2, with 8 positions matching TRBD1. The sequenced sample consisted of PBMCs. The origin of this receptor is a man under 40 in good health and CMV-seronegative. In nucleotides, the CDR3 is TGTGCCAGCTCACCGGACAGGGTTTCGGGAAATGGCTACACCTTC. It encodes CASSPDRVSGNGYTF.